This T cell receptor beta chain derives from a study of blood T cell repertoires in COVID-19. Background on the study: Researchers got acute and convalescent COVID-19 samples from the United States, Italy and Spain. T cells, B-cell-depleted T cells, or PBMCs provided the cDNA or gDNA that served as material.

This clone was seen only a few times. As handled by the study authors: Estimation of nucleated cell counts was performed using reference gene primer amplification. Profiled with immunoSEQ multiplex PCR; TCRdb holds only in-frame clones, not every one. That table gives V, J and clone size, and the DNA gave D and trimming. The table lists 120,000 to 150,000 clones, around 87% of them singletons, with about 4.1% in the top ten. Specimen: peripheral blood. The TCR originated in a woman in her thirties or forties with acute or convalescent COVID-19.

Here the CDR3 DNA reads TGTGCCAGCAGCTTGGCTAGCGGGAACTACAATGAGCAGTTCTTC. It encodes CASSLASGNYNEQFF. The V call is TRBV7-8, the J call TRBJ2-1; 9 positions match TRBD2. V lost 3 bases and J lost 3; bases outside the gene matches: 3. The CDR3 loop spans 15 amino acids. In germline, CDR1 is SGHVS, CDR2 FQNEAQ.